Here is one TCR beta chain with its context. The sample is drawn from a study of technical replicates of blood from several donors. TCRdb's table, derived via immunoSEQ multiplex PCR, lists solely in-frame clones and lacks some. This sample has over 70,000 clones, with 90% to 97% found just once. The CDR3 is 17 amino acids. The V gene's germline CDR1 is LNHDA and CDR2 SQIVND (reference sequence). Trimming cost V 8 bases and J 8 bases; bases outside gene matches: 18. J is TRBJ1-2 and V is TRBV19; 12 bases are a match to TRBD1. The sample taken for sequencing was T cells isolated from PBMCs. The clonotype comes from a human donor in good health. As DNA, the CDR3 is TGTGCCAGTGAGGGGACAGGGGGCGGGATAGAACTATTGGGCTACACCTTC. This translates into CASEGTGGGIELLGYTF.